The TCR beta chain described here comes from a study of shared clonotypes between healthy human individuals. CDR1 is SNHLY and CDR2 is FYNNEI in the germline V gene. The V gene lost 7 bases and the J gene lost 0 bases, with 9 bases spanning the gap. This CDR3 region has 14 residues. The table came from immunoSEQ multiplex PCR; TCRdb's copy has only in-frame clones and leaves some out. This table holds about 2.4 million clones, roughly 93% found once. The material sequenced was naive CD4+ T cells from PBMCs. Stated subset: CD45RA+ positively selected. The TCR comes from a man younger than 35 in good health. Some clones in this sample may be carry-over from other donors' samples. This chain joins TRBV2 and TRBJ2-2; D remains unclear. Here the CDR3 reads CASMQISNTGELFF. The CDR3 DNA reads TGTGCCAGCATGCAGATATCGAACACCGGGGAGCTGTTTTTT. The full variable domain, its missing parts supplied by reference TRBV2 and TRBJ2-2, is EPEVTQTPSHQVTQMGQEVILRCVPISNHLYFYWYRQILGQKVEFLVSFYNNEISEKSEIFDDQFSVERPDGSNFTLKIRSTKLEDSAMYFCASMQISNTGELFFGEGSRLTVL.